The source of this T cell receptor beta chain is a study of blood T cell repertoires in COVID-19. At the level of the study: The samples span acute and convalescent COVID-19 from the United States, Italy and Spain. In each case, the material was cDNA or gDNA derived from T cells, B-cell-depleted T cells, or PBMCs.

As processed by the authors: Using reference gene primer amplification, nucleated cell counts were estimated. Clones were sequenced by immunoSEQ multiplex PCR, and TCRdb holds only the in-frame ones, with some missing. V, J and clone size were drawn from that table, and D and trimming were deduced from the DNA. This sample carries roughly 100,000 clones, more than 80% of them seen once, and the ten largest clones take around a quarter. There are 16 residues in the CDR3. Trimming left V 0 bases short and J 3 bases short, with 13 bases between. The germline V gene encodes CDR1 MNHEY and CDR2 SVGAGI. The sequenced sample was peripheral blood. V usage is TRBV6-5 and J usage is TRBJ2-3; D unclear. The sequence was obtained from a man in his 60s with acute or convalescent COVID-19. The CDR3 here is CASSYSSLVLTDTQYF. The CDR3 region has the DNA TGTGCCAGCAGTTACTCGAGCCTAGTCCTAACAGATACGCAGTATTTT.